What follows is one T cell receptor (beta chain) and its context. The antigen is unknown. Germline-derived CDR1 and CDR2 are GTSNPN and SVGIG (reference sequence). The CDR3 consists of 15 residues. Deletions cut 1 base from V and 0 bases from J, with 10 bases between. The entry originates in a study of cytomegalovirus exposure and HLA in healthy donors. Findings of the study overall: Across all donors, roughly uniform sequencing depth was an assumption of the presence/absence analyses. TCR beta chain V- and J-gene trimming was linked, in a later analysis, to a missense variant in DCLRE1C. CMV serostatus was the sole immune exposure information available.

Researchers ran the PCR with 60 Vbeta and 13 Jbeta primers. In the original analysis: An analysis that came later counted 80 million or so unique TCR beta chains, approximately 9.9 million shared. The assay was immunoSEQ multiplex PCR, and TCRdb's table has in-frame clones only and misses some. That table gives V, J and clone size, and the DNA gave D and trimming. The sample has 150,000 to 200,000 clones; 70% to 80% are singletons. Material for sequencing was PBMCs. The source of this sequence is a woman between 35 and 50 years old in good health and CMV-seronegative. The chain recombines TRBV30 with TRBJ2-1; TRBD2 is a possible D gene (6 bases). The CDR3: CAWSDGSSSYNEQFF. CDR3 nucleotides: TGTGCCTGGAGTGACGGGAGTTCCTCCTACAATGAGCAGTTCTTC.